This TCR beta chain was observed in a study of shared clonotypes between healthy human individuals. Findings and limits, study-wide: Four donors had 4% to 5% of their naive CD4 clonotypes in common.

On this clone itself: What it binds is unknown.

For every subset, genomic DNA was evenly distributed across several immunoSEQ plates. Here immunoSEQ multiplex PCR was the method, and the copy in TCRdb shows in-frame clones only, minus some. The sample holds about 1 million clones, 70% to 80% seen once. Germline V gene sequence: CDR1 SGHRS, CDR2 YFSETQ. This CDR3 has 17 residues. Trimming removed 5 bases from V and 0 bases from J; junction bases left unmatched: 9. This chain joins TRBV5-1 and TRBJ2-1, with TRBD2 identical over 9 bases. The sequenced sample consisted of memory CD4+ T cells sorted from blood. As to subset: CD45RA-negative fraction. The receptor was derived from a man younger than 30 in good health. CDR3 sequence: CASSPASGKSSYNEQFF. In DNA form, the CDR3 reads TGCGCCAGCAGTCCGGCTAGCGGGAAAAGCTCCTACAATGAGCAGTTCTTC.